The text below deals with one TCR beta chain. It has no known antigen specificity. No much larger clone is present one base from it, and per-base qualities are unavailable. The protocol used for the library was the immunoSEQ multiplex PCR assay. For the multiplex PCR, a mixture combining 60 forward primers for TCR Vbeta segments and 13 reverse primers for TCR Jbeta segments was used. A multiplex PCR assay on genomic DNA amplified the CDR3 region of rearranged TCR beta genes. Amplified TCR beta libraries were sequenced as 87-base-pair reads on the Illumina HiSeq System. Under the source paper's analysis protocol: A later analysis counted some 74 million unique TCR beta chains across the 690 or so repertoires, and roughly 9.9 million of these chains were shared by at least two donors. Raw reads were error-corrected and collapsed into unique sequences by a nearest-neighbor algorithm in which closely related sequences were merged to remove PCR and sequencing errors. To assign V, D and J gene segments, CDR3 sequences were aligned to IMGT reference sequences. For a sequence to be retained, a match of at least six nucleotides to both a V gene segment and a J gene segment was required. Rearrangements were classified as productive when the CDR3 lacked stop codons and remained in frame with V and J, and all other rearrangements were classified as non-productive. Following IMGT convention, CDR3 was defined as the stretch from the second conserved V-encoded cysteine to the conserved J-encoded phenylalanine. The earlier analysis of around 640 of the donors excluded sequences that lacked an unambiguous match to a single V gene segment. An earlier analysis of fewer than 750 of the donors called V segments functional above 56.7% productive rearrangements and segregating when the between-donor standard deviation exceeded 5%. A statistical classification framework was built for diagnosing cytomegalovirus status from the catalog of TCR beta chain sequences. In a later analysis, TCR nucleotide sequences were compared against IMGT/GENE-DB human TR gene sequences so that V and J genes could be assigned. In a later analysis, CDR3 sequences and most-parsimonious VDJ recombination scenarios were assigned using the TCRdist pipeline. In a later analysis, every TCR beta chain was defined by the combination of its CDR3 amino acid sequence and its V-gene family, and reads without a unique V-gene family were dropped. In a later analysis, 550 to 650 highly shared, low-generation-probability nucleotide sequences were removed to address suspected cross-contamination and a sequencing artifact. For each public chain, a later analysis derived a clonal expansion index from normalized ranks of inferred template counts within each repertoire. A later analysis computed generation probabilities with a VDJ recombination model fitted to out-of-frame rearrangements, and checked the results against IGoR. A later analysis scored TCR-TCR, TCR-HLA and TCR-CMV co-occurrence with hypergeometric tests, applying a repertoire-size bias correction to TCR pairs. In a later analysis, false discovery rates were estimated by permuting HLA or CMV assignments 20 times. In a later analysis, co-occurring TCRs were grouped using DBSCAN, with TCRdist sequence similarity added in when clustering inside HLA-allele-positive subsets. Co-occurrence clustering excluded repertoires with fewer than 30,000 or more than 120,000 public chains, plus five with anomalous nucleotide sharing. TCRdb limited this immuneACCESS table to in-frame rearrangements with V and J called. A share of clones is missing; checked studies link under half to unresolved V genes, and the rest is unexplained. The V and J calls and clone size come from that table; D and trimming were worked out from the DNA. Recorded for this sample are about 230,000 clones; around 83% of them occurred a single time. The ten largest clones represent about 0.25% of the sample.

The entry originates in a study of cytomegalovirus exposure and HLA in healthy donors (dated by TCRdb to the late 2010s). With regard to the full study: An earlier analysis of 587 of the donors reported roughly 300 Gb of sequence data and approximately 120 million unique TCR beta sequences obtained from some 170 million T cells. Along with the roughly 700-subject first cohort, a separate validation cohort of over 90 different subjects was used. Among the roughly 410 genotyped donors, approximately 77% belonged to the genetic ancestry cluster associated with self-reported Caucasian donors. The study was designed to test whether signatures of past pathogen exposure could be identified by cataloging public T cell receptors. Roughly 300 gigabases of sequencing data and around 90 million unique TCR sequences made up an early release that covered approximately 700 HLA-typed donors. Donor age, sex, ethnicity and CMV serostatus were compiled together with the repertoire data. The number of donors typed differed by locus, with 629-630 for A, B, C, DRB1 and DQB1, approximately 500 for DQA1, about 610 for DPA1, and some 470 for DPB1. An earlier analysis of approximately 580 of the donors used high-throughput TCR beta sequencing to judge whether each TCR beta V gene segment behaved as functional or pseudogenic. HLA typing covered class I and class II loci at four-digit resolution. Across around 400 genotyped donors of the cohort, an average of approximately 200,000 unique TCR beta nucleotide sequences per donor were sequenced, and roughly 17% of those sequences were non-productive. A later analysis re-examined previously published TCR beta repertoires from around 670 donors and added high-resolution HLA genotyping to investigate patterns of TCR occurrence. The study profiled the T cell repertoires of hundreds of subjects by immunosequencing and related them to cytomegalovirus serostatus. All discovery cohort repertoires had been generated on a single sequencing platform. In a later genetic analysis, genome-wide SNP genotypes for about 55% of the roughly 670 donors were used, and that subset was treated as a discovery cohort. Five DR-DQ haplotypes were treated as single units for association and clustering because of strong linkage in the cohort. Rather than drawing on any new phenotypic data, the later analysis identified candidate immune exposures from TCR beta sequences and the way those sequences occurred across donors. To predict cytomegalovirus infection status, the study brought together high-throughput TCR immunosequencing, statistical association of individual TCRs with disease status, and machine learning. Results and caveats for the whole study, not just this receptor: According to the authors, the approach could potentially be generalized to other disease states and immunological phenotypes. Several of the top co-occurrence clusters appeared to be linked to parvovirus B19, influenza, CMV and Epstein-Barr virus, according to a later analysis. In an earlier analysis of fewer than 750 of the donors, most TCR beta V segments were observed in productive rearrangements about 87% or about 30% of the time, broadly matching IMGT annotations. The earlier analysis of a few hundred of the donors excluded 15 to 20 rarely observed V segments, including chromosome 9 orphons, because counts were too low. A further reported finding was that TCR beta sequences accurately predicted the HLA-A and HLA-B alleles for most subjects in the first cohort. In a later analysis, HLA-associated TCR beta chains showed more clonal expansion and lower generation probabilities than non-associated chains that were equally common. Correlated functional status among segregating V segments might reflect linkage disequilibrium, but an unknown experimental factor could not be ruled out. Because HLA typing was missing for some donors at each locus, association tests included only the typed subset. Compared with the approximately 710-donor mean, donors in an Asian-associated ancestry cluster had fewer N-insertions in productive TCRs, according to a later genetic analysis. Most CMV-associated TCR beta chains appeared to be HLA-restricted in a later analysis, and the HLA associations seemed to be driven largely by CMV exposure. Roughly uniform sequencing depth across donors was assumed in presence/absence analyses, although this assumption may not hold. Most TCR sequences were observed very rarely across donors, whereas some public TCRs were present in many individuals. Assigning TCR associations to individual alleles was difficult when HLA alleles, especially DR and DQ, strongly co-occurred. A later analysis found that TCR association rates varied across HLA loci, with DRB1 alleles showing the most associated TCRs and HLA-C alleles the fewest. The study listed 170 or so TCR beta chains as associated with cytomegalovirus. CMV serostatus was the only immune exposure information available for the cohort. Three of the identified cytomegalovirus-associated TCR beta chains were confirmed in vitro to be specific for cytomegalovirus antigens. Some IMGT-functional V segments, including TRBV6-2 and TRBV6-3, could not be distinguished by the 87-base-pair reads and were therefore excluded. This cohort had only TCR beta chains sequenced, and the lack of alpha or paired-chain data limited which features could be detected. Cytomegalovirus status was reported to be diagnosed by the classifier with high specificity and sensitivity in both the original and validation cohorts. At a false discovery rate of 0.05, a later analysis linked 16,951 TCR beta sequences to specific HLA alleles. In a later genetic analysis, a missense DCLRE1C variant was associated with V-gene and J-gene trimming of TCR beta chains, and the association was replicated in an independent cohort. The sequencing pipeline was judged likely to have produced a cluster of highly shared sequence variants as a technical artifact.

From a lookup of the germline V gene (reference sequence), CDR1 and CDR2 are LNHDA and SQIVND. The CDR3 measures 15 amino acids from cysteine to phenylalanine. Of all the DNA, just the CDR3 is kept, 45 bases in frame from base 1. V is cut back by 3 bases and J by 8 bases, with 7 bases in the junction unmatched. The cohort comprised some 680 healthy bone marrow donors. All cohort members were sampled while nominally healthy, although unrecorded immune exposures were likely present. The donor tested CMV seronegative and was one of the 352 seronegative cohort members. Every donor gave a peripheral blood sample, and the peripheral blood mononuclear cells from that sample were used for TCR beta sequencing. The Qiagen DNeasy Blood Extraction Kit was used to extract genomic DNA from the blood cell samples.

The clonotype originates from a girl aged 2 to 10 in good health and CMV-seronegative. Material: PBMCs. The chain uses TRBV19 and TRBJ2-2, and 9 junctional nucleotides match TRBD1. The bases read TGTGCCAGTAGTATCCCGGGACAGGGTGGAGGGGAGCTGTTTTTT. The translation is CASSIPGQGGGELFF.